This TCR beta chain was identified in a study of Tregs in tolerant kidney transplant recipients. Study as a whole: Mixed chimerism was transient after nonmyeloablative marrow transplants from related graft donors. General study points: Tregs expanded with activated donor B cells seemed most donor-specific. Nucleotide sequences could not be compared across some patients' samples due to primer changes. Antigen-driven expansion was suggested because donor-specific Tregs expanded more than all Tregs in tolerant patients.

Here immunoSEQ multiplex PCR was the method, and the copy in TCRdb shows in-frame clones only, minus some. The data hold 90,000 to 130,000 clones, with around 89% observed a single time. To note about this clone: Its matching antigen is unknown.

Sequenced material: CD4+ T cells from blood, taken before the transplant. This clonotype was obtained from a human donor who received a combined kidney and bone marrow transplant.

CDR3 sequence: CASSIPTGAPLHF. For the CDR3, the DNA is TGTGCCAGTAGTATCCCCACAGGGGCACCCCTCCACTTT. This chain connects TRBV19 to TRBJ1-6; 7 positions agree with TRBD1. The V segment lost 3 bases and the J segment 11 bases; nucleotides outside the gene matches: 4. The CDR3 extends over 13 amino acids. Germline-derived CDR1 and CDR2 are LNHDA and SQIVND (reference sequence). Drawing the rest from reference TRBV19 and TRBJ1-6, the complete variable domain is DGGITQSPKYLFRKEGQNVTLSCEQNLNHDAMYWYRQDPGQGLRLIYYSQIVNDFQKGDIAEGYSVSREKKESFPLTVTSAQKNPTAFYLCASSIPTGAPLHFGNGTRLTVT.